This T cell receptor beta chain stems from a study of blood T cells in healthy people across ages. Turning to the study itself: About one barcoded beta molecule per two T cells came from capture by template switching.

Isolated PBMCs totaled at least 6 million in each sample. A sample-barcoded 5' primer and a J-beta primer mix were used in a second PCR of roughly 6 to 11 cycles. TCRdb reprocessed the 5' RACE reads via MiXCR and lists one record per CDR3 protein. The sample carries fewer than 2 million distinct CDR3 sequences, 39% recorded once. The clonotype comes from a human donor in good health. Sequencing used blood.

The CDR3 is CATSREVPDRFQRDTQYF. For the CDR3, the DNA is TGTGCCACCAGCAGAGAGGTTCCCGACCGATTCCAGAGAGATACGCAGTATTTT. The chain links TRBV15 to TRBJ2-3; D not certain. Germline CDR1 reads LNHNV; CDR2 reads YYDKDF (reference sequence). The germline V and J ends were trimmed by 0 bases and 5 bases, with 21 bases remaining between them. This CDR3 contains 18 residues.